A single sample gave rise to the 31 T cell receptor beta chains below, sequenced in a study of blood T cell repertoires in COVID-19. Only in-frame clones appear in the TCRdb table, and some are missing; sequencing was by immunoSEQ multiplex PCR. The sample consists of roughly 130,000 clones, more than 70% of them appearing once. Sequences were obtained from peripheral blood. These TCRs come from a woman between 25 and 40 years old who had recovered from COVID-19.

This clone occurred a few times. This chain links TRBV7-2 with TRBJ1-2; D not resolved. V lost 8 bases, J lost 2 bases, and 18 bases lay in between. From germline, CDR1 is SGHTA and CDR2 FQGNSA. This CDR3 is built from 15 residues. The chain's CDR3 is CASVEPGRPNYGYTF. The CDR3 DNA sequence: TGTGCCAGCGTCGAACCTGGCAGGCCGAACTATGGCTACACCTTC.

The J gene is TRBJ1-1, the V gene TRBV6-5; D is unclear. CDR1 and CDR2 (germline): MNHEY, SVGAGI. This CDR3 comprises 13 residues. The V end was cut by 8 bases, the J end by 2 bases, with 12 bases between. The CDR3, as DNA: TGTGCCAGCGGAACTGAGGGTAACACTGAAGCTTTCTTT. It encodes CASGTEGNTEAFF.

The chain employs TRBV7-8 and TRBJ2-7; 8 bases fit TRBD2. The V gene end was trimmed by 1 base and the J gene end by 0 bases; junction bases not matched to a gene: 8. Germline V gene sequence: CDR1 SGHVS, CDR2 FQNEAQ. This CDR3 spans 17 amino acids. This chain's CDR3 is CASSLEISGESSYEQYF. CDR3 nucleotide sequence: TGTGCCAGCAGCTTAGAGATTAGCGGGGAGAGCTCCTACGAGCAGTACTTC.

The V gene is TRBV6-2 or TRBV6-3, the J gene TRBJ1-1; a weak D match, TRBD1 (5 bases). CDR3 length equals 12 residues. Germline V gives CDR1 MNHEY, CDR2 SVGEGT. V gave up 2 bases and J gave up 8 bases, with 9 bases separating them. CDR3 protein: CASSYQGIEAFF. The DNA of the CDR3 is TGTGCCAGCAGTTACCAGGGAATCGAAGCTTTCTTT.

The rearrangement uses TRBV9 and TRBJ2-3; 9 bases agree with TRBD2. The ends lost 2 bases at V and 7 bases at J; junction bases unmatched: 11. In germline, CDR1 is SGDLS, CDR2 YYNGEE. The CDR3 loop spans 16 amino acids. The chain's CDR3 is CASSVAAGGLGNTQYF. Written as DNA, the CDR3 is TGTGCCAGCAGCGTTGCCGCGGGGGGGCTTGGTAATACGCAGTATTTT. Combining the CDR3 with reference TRBV9 and TRBJ2-3 gives the whole variable domain DSGVTQTPKHLITATGQRVTLRCSPRSGDLSVYWYQQSLDQGLQFLIQYYNGEERAKGNILERFSAQQFPDLHSELNLSSLELGDSALYFCASSVAAGGLGNTQYFGPGTRLTVL.

The chain combines TRBV6-1 with TRBJ2-4, with a possible D match to TRBD1 (6 bases). The CDR3 is 14 amino acids. In germline, CDR1 is MNHNS, CDR2 SASEGT. The germline V and J ends were trimmed by 1 base and 4 bases, with 8 bases remaining between them. This CDR3 reads CASSEGGQKNIQYF. The CDR3 DNA reads as TGTGCCAGCAGTGAAGGAGGACAGAAAAACATTCAGTACTTC.

The chain links TRBV6-5 to TRBJ1-2; D call uncertain. In germline, CDR1 is MNHEY, CDR2 SVGAGI. V lost 2 bases and J 3 bases, leaving 7 bases between the germline ends. CDR3 length: 13 amino acids. DNA for the CDR3: TGTGCCAGCAGTTACCGGGAGGACTATGGCTACACCTTC. Protein sequence: CASSYREDYGYTF.

This clone was recorded once. The rearrangement joins TRBV5-1 to TRBJ2-7; D is perhaps TRBD1 (6 bases). Trimming cost V 4 bases and J 2 bases, with 16 bases left between them. Per germline, CDR1 SGHRS and CDR2 YFSETQ. The CDR3 is 15 residues long. The CDR3 loop reads CASSKRGNFAYEQYF. For the CDR3, the DNA is TGCGCCAGCAGCAAGAGGGGGAATTTTGCCTACGAGCAGTACTTC.

This sequence joins TRBV10-3 and TRBJ1-2; the D gene is possibly TRBD1 (5 bases). Germline-derived CDR1 and CDR2 are ENHRY and SYGVKD. The CDR3 loop spans 18 amino acids. V dropped 0 bases and J dropped 1 base, with 18 bases sitting between them. CDR3 sequence reads: CAISESWTTEKINYGYTF. As DNA, the CDR3 is TGTGCCATCAGTGAGTCTTGGACAACGGAAAAAATTAACTATGGCTACACCTTC.

In DNA, the CDR3 is TGTGCCAGCAGCTTAGATGGAACCCGAGGAGAGATTATGTACTTC. Amino acids: CASSLDGTRGEIMYF. The V call is TRBV11-2, the J call TRBJ2-7; no firm D call. The CDR3 length is 15 residues. Germline V lookup: CDR1 SGHAT, CDR2 FQNNGV. V was clipped by 0 bases and J by 12 bases, with 21 bases between them.

CDR3 sequence (DNA): TGTGCCAGCAGCCCCGACCCTTATACAGGGGCTGGGGCCAACGTCCTGACTTTC. It translates to CASSPDPYTGAGANVLTF. The chain uses TRBV7-8 and TRBJ2-6; TRBD1 matches at 7 bases. After removal of 5 bases from V and 2 bases from J, the junction contained 12 bases not matched to a gene. Looked up from germline, CDR1 is SGHVS and CDR2 is FQNEAQ. The CDR3 runs to 18 residues.

V is TRBV11-2 and J is TRBJ1-2; 8 bases agree with TRBD1. Germline trimming cut 10 bases from V and 4 bases from J; bases unmatched to any gene: 2. Germline loops: CDR1 SGHAT, CDR2 FQNNGV. The CDR3 is 11 amino acids. The CDR3 reads CAITGGYGYTF. In DNA, the CDR3 is TGTGCCATCACAGGGGGCTATGGCTACACCTTC.

This clone has only one observation. This sequence joins TRBV28 and TRBJ1-4; the D is unclear. CDR3 length: 15 residues. V lost 2 bases and J lost 0, with 7 bases in between. Germline CDR1 MDHEN, CDR2 SYDVKM. In DNA form, the CDR3 reads TGTGCCAGCAGTTTAAGGACTGCAACTAATGAAAAACTGTTTTTT. Its protein is CASSLRTATNEKLFF.

The genes are TRBV2 and TRBJ2-2; 7 bases are a match to TRBD2. Germline V gene lookup returns CDR1 SNHLY and CDR2 FYNNEI. This CDR3 has 14 amino acids. Trimming cost V 8 bases and J 5 bases; bases outside gene matches: 8. CDR3 residues: CASERGPRTGELFF. The CDR3 nucleotides are TGTGCCAGCGAGCGGGGACCCCGTACCGGGGAGCTGTTTTTT.

V gene TRBV5-1 combines with J gene TRBJ1-1, with a tentative D call TRBD1 (5 bases). Germline V gene data show CDR1 as SGHRS and CDR2 as YFSETQ. Trimming pared 5 bases from V and 3 bases from J, leaving 11 bases between. The CDR3 sequence is 13 residues long. This chain's CDR3 is CASRIGVDTEAFF. CDR3 DNA sequence: TGCGCCAGCAGGATAGGGGTGGACACTGAAGCTTTCTTT.

The chain combines TRBV6-5 with TRBJ2-1, with D possibly TRBD1 on 6 matching bases. Germline V gene lookup returns CDR1 MNHEY and CDR2 SVGAGI. The V end lost 7 bases, the J end lost 15 bases, and 28 bases lay between the germline ends. This CDR3 region has 15 residues. In DNA, the CDR3 is TGTGCCAGCACCTCATTCCGTGGACAGTCTCCCCGAGGGTTCTTC. Translation: CASTSFRGQSPRGFF.

V gene TRBV11-2 combines with J gene TRBJ2-3; TRBD2 aligns across 9 bases. CDR1 and CDR2 from the germline V gene are SGHAT and FQNNGV. This CDR3 comprises 15 residues. The V segment lost 2 bases and the J segment 6 bases; nucleotides outside the gene matches: 6. CDR3 nucleotides: TGTGCCAGCAGCTTAAGCGGGGGGACTAGGGATACGCAGTATTTT. Encoded protein: CASSLSGGTRDTQYF.

The chain combines TRBV5-1 with TRBJ2-2; 7 nucleotides agree with TRBD1. The CDR3 runs 15 residues. V trimming: 4 bases; J trimming: 6 bases; junction bases outside the gene matches: 9. Per germline, CDR1 SGHRS and CDR2 YFSETQ. The CDR3 spells CASSVQTGNAGELFF. Here the CDR3 DNA reads TGCGCCAGCAGCGTTCAGACAGGGAATGCCGGGGAGCTGTTTTTT.

The chain couples TRBV27 to TRBJ2-2; 13 nucleotides align to TRBD2. The V segment lost 3 bases and the J segment 9 bases; nucleotides outside the gene matches: 10. Germline V gene sequence: CDR1 MNHEY, CDR2 SMNVEV (reference sequence). This CDR3 contains 17 residues. The CDR3 sequence: CASSFRTGLAGVRELFF. The CDR3 region has the DNA TGTGCCAGCAGTTTCAGGACCGGACTAGCGGGGGTGAGGGAGCTGTTTTTT.

This clone was recorded at least ten times. The chain links TRBV14 to TRBJ1-2; D unclear. Germline values: CDR1 SGHDN, CDR2 FVKESK. V was clipped by 1 base and J by 4 bases, with 13 bases between them. CDR3 length: 15 residues. The CDR3 spells CASSQVEVPSYGYTF. The CDR3 DNA reads as TGTGCCAGCAGCCAAGTGGAGGTCCCCTCCTATGGCTACACCTTC. Full variable domain (missing parts from reference TRBV14 and TRBJ1-2): EAGVTQFPSHSVIEKGQTVTLRCDPISGHDNLYWYRRVMGKEIKFLLHFVKESKQDESGMPNNRFLAERTGGTYSTLKVQPAELEDSGVYFCASSQVEVPSYGYTFGSGTRLTVV.

This clone was observed a few times. The J gene is TRBJ2-7, the V gene TRBV4-1, with TRBD2 identical over 7 bases. Per germline, CDR1 MGHRA and CDR2 YSYEKL. V shed 0 bases, J shed 0 bases, and the junction held 5 bases outside the gene matches. The CDR3 is made up of 16 amino acids. CDR3 DNA sequence: TGCGCCAGCAGCCAAGAGGAGCGGGAAGGCTCCTACGAGCAGTACTTC. This encodes CASSQEEREGSYEQYF.

This sequence joins TRBV6-5 and TRBJ1-1; the match to TRBD1 covers 9 bases. J lost 1 base, V lost 5 bases, and 2 bases had no gene match. CDR1 and CDR2 (germline): MNHEY, SVGAGI. The CDR3 has 14 amino acids. CDR3 protein: CASSPDRGNTEAFF. CDR3 bases: TGTGCCAGCAGTCCGGACAGGGGGAACACTGAAGCTTTCTTT.

This clone was recorded once. The chain has TRBV5-1 and TRBJ2-1, with TRBD1 matching 7 bases. Per the germline V gene, CDR1 is SGHRS and CDR2 is YFSETQ. The J segment lost 4 bases and the V segment lost 4 bases, leaving 5 bases of the junction unmatched. The CDR3 sequence is 14 residues long. The CDR3 nucleotides read TGCGCCAGCAGCGAGGGACAGAGATACAATGAGCAGTTCTTC. This codes for CASSEGQRYNEQFF.

Only a few counts were recorded for this clone. This chain links TRBV6-6 with TRBJ2-7, with 7 bases identical to TRBD1. The CDR3 has 17 residues. V lost 5 bases and J lost 2; bases outside the gene matches: 15. Germline V gene sequence: CDR1 MNHNY, CDR2 SVGAGI (reference sequence). The CDR3 region has the DNA TGTGCCAGCAGTCCCGAGGGACAGCGAAGAGTAGCCTACGAGCAGTACTTC. This sequence encodes CASSPEGQRRVAYEQYF.

This clone turned up a few times. V is TRBV19 and J is TRBJ1-1; tentatively, D is TRBD1 (6 bases). CDR1 and CDR2 from the germline V gene are LNHDA and SQIVND (reference sequence). The CDR3 loop spans 14 amino acids. V was cut by 3 bases and J by 5 bases, with 13 bases left in between. For the CDR3, the DNA is TGTGCCAGTAGTATTCAGGGGTTAATGACTGAAGCTTTCTTT. Its translation is CASSIQGLMTEAFF.

The chain couples TRBV11-3 to TRBJ2-1; TRBD1 aligns across 10 bases. CDR1 and CDR2 from the germline V gene are SGHNT and YENEEA. This CDR3 is built from 16 residues. Germline trimming cut 2 bases from V and 0 bases from J; bases unmatched to any gene: 1. As DNA, the CDR3 is TGTGCCAGCAGCTTAAGGGACAGGGGCTCCTACAATGAGCAGTTCTTC. The encoded protein is CASSLRDRGSYNEQFF.

This clone was observed a single time. This sequence joins TRBV2 and TRBJ2-7, with TRBD2 matching over 7 bases. The germline V gene encodes CDR1 SNHLY and CDR2 FYNNEI. Unmatched junction bases numbered 4, after V lost 8 bases and J lost 0 bases. This CDR3 comprises 13 residues. CDR3 in amino acids: CASGRGTSYEQYF. The CDR3 DNA follows: TGTGCCAGCGGGAGGGGAACCTCCTACGAGCAGTACTTC.

The V gene is TRBV18, the J gene TRBJ1-5; D is unresolved. Trimming removed 2 bases from V and 4 bases from J, with 12 bases in between. The CDR3 extends over 15 amino acids. Germline assignment: CDR1 KGHSH and CDR2 LQKENI. In DNA form, the CDR3 reads TGTGCCAGCTCACCAGAGGTGACGGCTAATCAGCCCCAGCATTTT. Translating it yields CASSPEVTANQPQHF. Variable domain in full (rest from reference TRBV18 and TRBJ1-5): NAGVMQNPRHLVRRRGQEARLRCSPMKGHSHVYWYRQLPEEGLKFMVYLQKENIIDESGMPKERFSAEFPKEGPSILRIQQVVRGDSAAYFCASSPEVTANQPQHFGDGTRLSIL.

The rearrangement links TRBV7-9 to TRBJ2-5; D is possibly TRBD1 (6 bases). V lost 5 bases to trimming and J lost 1 base, with 14 bases between them. The germline CDR1 and CDR2 sequences are SEHNR and FQNEAQ (reference sequence). The CDR3 extends over 15 amino acids. The CDR3 DNA follows: TGTGCCAGCAGCGCTTGGAACAGGGCCCAAGAGACCCAGTACTTC. This sequence encodes CASSAWNRAQETQYF.

The gene calls are TRBV4-1 and TRBJ1-5; no definite D call. Germline CDR1 reads MGHRA; CDR2 reads YSYEKL. The germline V and J ends were trimmed by 1 base and 1 base, with 8 bases remaining between them. The CDR3 is 15 amino acids. Here the CDR3 reads CASSQGGLSNQPQHF. CDR3 nucleotides: TGCGCCAGCAGCCAAGGAGGGTTAAGCAATCAGCCCCAGCATTTT.

This sequence joins TRBV29-1 and TRBJ1-1; D is perhaps TRBD1 (6 bases). Germline V gene data show CDR1 as SQVTM and CDR2 as ANQGSEA. This CDR3 is built from 10 residues. CDR3 in amino acids: CSGVNTEAFF. The CDR3 bases are TGCTCAGGGGTGAACACTGAAGCTTTCTTT.